The T cell receptor beta chain described here comes from a study of T-cell reconstitution after alpha-beta-depleted transplantation in children (dated by TCRdb to about 2016). Background on the whole study: Using TCR repertoire profiling, the study followed T-cell immune reconstitution in a quantitative way in children after TCRalphabeta/CD19-depleted allogeneic hematopoietic cell transplantation. The paper as a whole reports these results and caveats: In some patients, the high TCRbeta diversity seen at day 60 was put down to recipient T cells and intrathymic progenitors that had survived conditioning. The apparently early recovery of alphabetaT-cell counts about two months after transplant reportedly depended on only several hundred rapidly expanded clones that came from non-depleted graft cells. Over the following months the frequencies of hyperexpanded clones went down, and after one year T-cell counts and TCRbeta diversity were mostly credited to newly produced T cells.

The treatment or condition label here, explained by the study, means: allogeneic hematopoietic cell transplantation with graft depleted of TCRalphabeta T cells and CD19 B cells. Transplant recipients were children who received TCRalphabeta/CD19-depleted allogeneic hematopoietic cell grafts. This clonotype appeared a few times. Its antigen is unknown. Base qualities are not provided; no much larger clone lies one nucleotide away. Library method: PCR. The sequencing machine was an Illumina HiSeq 2500. Molecular barcoding was employed in the preparation of TCR libraries, with unique molecular identifiers being used to normalize TCRbeta repertoire quantification. The public reads were run again by TCRdb, first through fastp at Q25 and then through MiXCR, and only productive beta chains were kept. Each CDR3 protein appears once, grouped with its most common genes and DNA. This sample lists roughly 120,000 distinct CDR3 sequences; under 25% were detected once. Of the sample, about 11% is held by the ten largest clones.

The CDR3 has 16 amino acids, counting the end cysteine and phenylalanine. Just CDR3 DNA is preserved here, 48 bases in frame from base 1. Trimming takes 3 bases off V and 2 bases off J; junction bases not matched to a gene: 7. Taken from the germline V gene (reference sequence), the CDR1 and CDR2 loops are DFQATT and SNEGSKA. The chain joins TRBV20-1 to TRBJ2-3, with 11 central nucleotides matching TRBD2. The receptor was isolated from a male patient aged 2 to 9 who had a stem cell transplant for chronic granulomatous disease, so the T cells may come from the graft donor. The sample here was PBMCs, mostly from graft donor cells, taken 180 days after TCRalphabeta/CD19-depleted stem cell transplant. The sequenced DNA: TGCAGTGCTAGTCTCCTAGCGGGGGGAGACACAGATACGCAGTATTTT. It is translated as CSASLLAGGDTDTQYF.